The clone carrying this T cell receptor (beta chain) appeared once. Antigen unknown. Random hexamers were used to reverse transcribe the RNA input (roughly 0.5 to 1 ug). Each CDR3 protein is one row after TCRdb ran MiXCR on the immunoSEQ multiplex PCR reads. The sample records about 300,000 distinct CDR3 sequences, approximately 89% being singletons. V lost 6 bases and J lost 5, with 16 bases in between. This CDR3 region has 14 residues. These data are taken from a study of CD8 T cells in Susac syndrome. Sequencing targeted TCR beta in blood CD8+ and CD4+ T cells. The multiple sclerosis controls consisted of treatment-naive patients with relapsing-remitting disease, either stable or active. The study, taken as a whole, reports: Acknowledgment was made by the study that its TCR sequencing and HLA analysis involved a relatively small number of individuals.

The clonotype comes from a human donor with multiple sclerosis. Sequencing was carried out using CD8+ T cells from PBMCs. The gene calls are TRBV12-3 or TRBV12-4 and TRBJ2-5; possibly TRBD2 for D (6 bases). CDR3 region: CASRQSGSAETQYF. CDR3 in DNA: TGTGCCAGCAGACAATCCGGGAGTGCGGAGACCCAGTACTTC.